These T cell receptor beta chains were read from a single sample in a study of identical twins. TCRdb reanalysed the 5' RACE reads using MiXCR and keeps one entry per CDR3 protein. Of about 720,000 distinct CDR3 sequences listed, 8% to 9% were seen once; the top ten hold around 0.95%. These records were also assigned to another study, of yellow fever vaccine responses in identical twins.

Sequencing used PBMCs. Receptors originate from a young woman in good health. Each CDR3 is given with its conserved first and last residue. The D gene is left open where the match is weak. Only part of the rows carry a size: once, few, many, or a class if the clone is expanded.

abundance	len	j_gene	d_gene	v_gene	CDR3nt	CDR3aa
-	18	TRBJ2-3	TRBD2	TRBV28	TGTGCCAGCACCATTAACCTTCTGCTAGCGGGGAGCACAGATACGCAGTATTTT	CASTINLLLAGSTDTQYF
-	13	TRBJ1-1	-	TRBV29-1	TGCAGCGTCGGGGTAGCGCTCAACACTGAAGCTTTCTTT	CSVGVALNTEAFF
few	17	TRBJ2-1	TRBD2	TRBV7-9	TGTGCCAGCAGCTTAGCGATGGCGGGGGGGCAGCGGGGTGAGCAGTTCTTC	CASSLAMAGGQRGEQFF
-	16	TRBJ2-2	-	TRBV3-1	TGTGCCAGCAGCCTACGGACGGTTAAGGTTGCCGGGGAGCTGTTTTTT	CASSLRTVKVAGELFF
-	15	TRBJ2-3	-	TRBV5-1	TGCGCCAGCAGCAGAACGGGGGAGGTTGCAGATACGCAGTATTTT	CASSRTGEVADTQYF
many	18	TRBJ2-3	-	TRBV10-3	TGTGCCATCAGCGCGGCAATGCTAAAAGCTTCTAGCACAGATACGCAGTATTTT	CAISAAMLKASSTDTQYF
-	15	TRBJ2-1	-	TRBV19	TGTGCCAGTAGTACCAGACGCGTCCATTACAATGAGCAGTTCTTC	CASSTRRVHYNEQFF
-	13	TRBJ1-2	TRBD1	TRBV20-1	TGCAGTGCTAGCAAGACAGGGAACTATGGCTACACCTTC	CSASKTGNYGYTF
many	15	TRBJ2-3	-	TRBV5-1	TGCGCCAGCAGCACCGGGACAACTAGCACAGATACGCAGTATTTT	CASSTGTTSTDTQYF
-	13	TRBJ2-2	-	TRBV12-3/TRBV12-4	TGTGCCAGCAGTTTACAATCCACCGGGGAGCTGTTTTTT	CASSLQSTGELFF
few	16	TRBJ2-4	-	TRBV11-2	TGTGCCAGCAGCTCCCTGACTAGTTTTGGCAAAAACATTCAGTACTTC	CASSSLTSFGKNIQYF
few	15	TRBJ1-5	-	TRBV7-9	TGTGCCAGCAGCGGAGGTAGAGGGGCCGGGCAGCCCCAGCATTTT	CASSGGRGAGQPQHF
few	15	TRBJ2-1	-	TRBV2	TGTGCCAGCAGCTCCCCGATAGGGGCAATCAATGAGCAGTTCTTC	CASSSPIGAINEQFF
few	17	TRBJ2-7	TRBD2	TRBV6-5	TGTGCCAGCAGTTACTCTGGGCTAGCGGGAGGACTCCACGAGCAGTACTTC	CASSYSGLAGGLHEQYF
few	16	TRBJ1-4	-	TRBV18	TGTGCCAGCTCACCACCGTTGACAGGCAATAATGAAAAACTGTTTTTT	CASSPPLTGNNEKLFF
many	12	TRBJ2-3	-	TRBV29-1	TGCAGCGCGAGGGACAACACAGATACGCAGTATTTT	CSARDNTDTQYF
few	21	TRBJ2-3	-	TRBV11-2	TGTGCCAGCAGCTTATGGGGACTAAGAGGGGGGGGCCGGGGAATTTTAGATACGCAGTATTTT	CASSLWGLRGGGRGILDTQYF
-	12	TRBJ1-5	-	TRBV12-3/TRBV12-4	TGTGCCAGCACCTTGGGGAATCAGCCCCAGCATTTT	CASTLGNQPQHF
-	16	TRBJ2-1	TRBD2	TRBV7-9	TGTGCCAGCAGCTTTCCTGTAGCGGGAGGAAACAATGAGCAGTTCTTC	CASSFPVAGGNNEQFF